Listed here are 2 T cell receptor beta chains from one sample, sequenced in a study of shared clonotypes between healthy human individuals (dated by TCRdb to between 2020 and 2021). Library construction relied on the immunoSEQ multiplex PCR assay. Held by TCRdb, this immuneACCESS table contains in-frame sequences only and omits some clones. Under half of the omission traces to an unresolved V gene where checked; the cause of the rest is unknown. The sample yields millions of clones; 95% were counted once. Clones ranked in the top ten supply 0.1% to 0.15% of the sample. The sample consisted of naive CD4+ T cells sorted from blood. The cell subset or site label, as the study defines it: CD45RA+ positively selected. All receptors come from a man in his late teens or twenties in good health.

This clone has only one observation. The gene calls are TRBV19 and TRBJ2-2; TRBD2 matches 10 bases. After removal of 1 base from V and 6 bases from J, the junction contained 5 bases not matched to a gene. The CDR3 has 16 amino acids. Germline CDR1 reads LNHDA; CDR2 reads SQIVND (reference sequence). CDR3 DNA: TGTGCCAGTAGTATAGGTTTCCTAGCGGGGGCCGGGGAGCTGTTTTTT. Protein sequence: CASSIGFLAGAGELFF.

As regards this clone: Other DNA sequences in the sample encode the same CDR3. The V call is TRBV5-1, the J call TRBJ2-5, with D uncertain. The CDR3 loop spans 16 amino acids. Germline CDR1 is SGHRS and CDR2 is YFSETQ. V lost 0 bases and J lost 1, with 13 bases in between. In DNA form, the CDR3 reads TGCGCCAGCAGCTTGGCGGGTGGTGGCATCCAAGAGACCCAGTACTTC. The encoded protein is CASSLAGGGIQETQYF.